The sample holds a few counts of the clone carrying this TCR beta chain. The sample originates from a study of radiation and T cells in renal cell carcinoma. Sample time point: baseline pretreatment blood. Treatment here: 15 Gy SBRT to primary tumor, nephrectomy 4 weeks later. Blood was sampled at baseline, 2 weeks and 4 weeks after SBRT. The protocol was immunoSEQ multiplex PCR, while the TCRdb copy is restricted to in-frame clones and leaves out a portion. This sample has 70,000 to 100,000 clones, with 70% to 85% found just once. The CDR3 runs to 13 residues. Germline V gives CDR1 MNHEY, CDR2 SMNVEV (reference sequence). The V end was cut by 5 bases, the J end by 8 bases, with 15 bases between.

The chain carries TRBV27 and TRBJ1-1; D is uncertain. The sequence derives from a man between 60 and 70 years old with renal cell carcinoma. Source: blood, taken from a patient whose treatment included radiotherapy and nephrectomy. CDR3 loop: CASSKVNLPEAFF. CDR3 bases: TGTGCCAGCAGTAAGGTAAACCTGCCCGAAGCTTTCTTT.